One and the same sample provided the 6 T cell receptor beta chains below, sequenced in a study of regulatory T cells in long-lasting Graves disease. Arm-PCR of CDR3 regions with iRepertoire HTBI primers generated TCR beta libraries. TCRdb redid the calling of the multiplex PCR reads with MiXCR, one entry per CDR3 protein. Here the sample spans 450,000 to 650,000 distinct CDR3 sequences, roughly a sixth being singletons. Described time point: newly diagnosed GD, antithyroid drugs for less than 3 months. The authors made the TCR library using RNA they extracted from PBMCs. In addition, the sample was reused for a study of T cells in Graves' hyperthyroidism and ophthalmopathy.

This material consisted of peripheral blood mononuclear cells (PBMCs), taken at new diagnosis, from a patient treated with antithyroid drugs. The receptors derive from a middle-aged woman with Graves disease.

With respect to this clonotype: A read error is possible here, since a much larger clone lies one base away. The V call is TRBV20-1, the J call TRBJ2-7; D may be TRBD2 (5 bases). The CDR3 covers 16 residues. CDR1 DFQATT and CDR2 SNEGSKA come from the germline V gene (reference sequence). Deletions cut 0 bases from V and 0 bases from J, with 15 bases between. The chain's CDR3 is CSARDPYGGGSYEQYF. CDR3 coding DNA: TGCAGTGCTAGAGATCCGTACGGCGGAGGCTCCTACGAGCAGTACTTC.

The rearrangement joins TRBV4-1 to TRBJ2-7; no clear D. The CDR3 runs 17 residues. V was cut by 0 bases and J by 3 bases, with 18 bases left in between. From germline, CDR1 is MGHRA and CDR2 YSYEKL. The CDR3 nucleotides read TGCGCCAGCAGCCAAGATCCGAGGCAGAACGCCAACTACGAGCAGTACTTC. It translates to CASSQDPRQNANYEQYF.

Comments on this clonotype: This probably arose from a read error, given a far larger clone one base away. The rearrangement links TRBV7-9 to TRBJ2-3, with 13 bases lining up with TRBD2. After removal of 5 bases from V and 0 bases from J, the junction contained 2 bases not matched to a gene. The CDR3 is 16 amino acids. Germline CDR1 and CDR2: SEHNR and FQNEAQ (reference sequence). CDR3 in amino acids: CASSQGLAGSTDTQYF. The CDR3 DNA sequence: TGTGCCAGCAGCCAGGGACTAGCGGGGAGCACAGATACGCAGTATTTT. The variable domain in full, with the rest retrieved from reference TRBV7-9 and TRBJ2-3, is DTGVSQNPRHKITKRGQNVTFRCDPISEHNRLYWYRQTLGQGPEFLTYFQNEAQLEKSRLLSDRFSAERPKGSFSTLEIQRTEQGDSAMYLCASSQGLAGSTDTQYFGPGTRLTVL.

Note on this clonotype: A read error may account for a junction end that differs from germline. V and J are TRBV9 and TRBJ2-5; D is possibly TRBD2 (5 bases). CDR1 SGDLS and CDR2 YYNGEE come from the germline V gene. The CDR3 runs 14 residues. The CDR3 here is CACSVEGFEETQYF. The CDR3 bases are TGTGCCTGCAGCGTAGAGGGTTTTGAGGAGACCCAGTACTTC.

Ten or more counts support this clonotype. The rearrangement links TRBV5-1 to TRBJ2-2, with D possibly TRBD1 on 5 matching bases. The germline V gene has CDR1 SGHRS and CDR2 YFSETQ. This CDR3 has 14 residues. The V and J ends lost 10 bases and 0 bases respectively, with 13 bases between them. The CDR3 protein is CAGKRTTNTGELFF. Here the CDR3 DNA reads TGCGCCGGAAAACGGACAACGAACACCGGGGAGCTGTTTTTT.

The chain combines TRBV11-1 with TRBJ1-3; the D is unclear. This CDR3 spans 12 amino acids. Germline CDR1 is SGHAT and CDR2 is FQDESV (reference sequence). Trimming left V 5 bases short and J 6 bases short, with 8 bases between. The CDR3 here is CASSPPENTIYF. In nucleotides, the CDR3 is TGTGCCAGCAGCCCCCCCGAAAACACCATATATTTT.